This TCR beta chain was captured in a study of blood T cell repertoires in COVID-19. At the level of the study: Acute-phase and convalescent COVID-19 samples originated in the United States, Italy and Spain. In each case, the material was cDNA or gDNA derived from T cells, B-cell-depleted T cells, or PBMCs.

Original data processing: Cell counts per sample came from amplifying reference gene primers. Assay: immunoSEQ multiplex PCR; the TCRdb copy retains only in-frame clones and omits some. V, J and clone size were drawn from that table, and D and trimming were deduced from the DNA. The sample carries 75,000 to 95,000 clones, around four fifths recorded once. Germline V gene lookup returns CDR1 SGHAT and CDR2 FQNNGV. The V end was cut by 0 bases, the J end by 4 bases, with 9 bases between. This CDR3 is 14 amino acids long. The specimen sequenced was peripheral blood. V and J are TRBV11-2 and TRBJ1-2; D unclear. The sequence derives from an elderly man with active or convalescent COVID-19. The CDR3 region has the DNA TGTGCCAGCAGCTTAGATCAAACAGCCTATGGCTACACCTTC. Translating gives CASSLDQTAYGYTF. Full variable domain (remainder filled in from reference TRBV11-2 and TRBJ1-2): EAGVAQSPRYKIIEKRQSVAFWCNPISGHATLYWYQQILGQGPKLLIQFQNNGVVDDSQLPKDRFSAERLKGVDSTLKIQPAKLEDSAVYLCASSLDQTAYGYTFGSGTRLTVV.